Below, 22 T cell receptor beta chains from the same sample are listed, as sequenced in a study of cytomegalovirus exposure and HLA in healthy donors (dated by TCRdb to between 2016 and 2019). Libraries were made using the immunoSEQ multiplex PCR assay. A mixture of 60 forward primers for TCR Vbeta segments and 13 reverse primers for TCR Jbeta segments was used in the multiplex PCR. Entries here come from immuneACCESS through TCRdb and include only in-frame sequences with V and J called. Some clones fail to appear in such tables; in the studies checked, an unresolved V gene covers under half of the shortfall, and the cause of the remainder is unknown. Recorded for this sample are 95,000 to 150,000 clones; over 6.5% of them occurred a single time. The top ten hold around 6% of the sample. Sequenced material: PBMCs. All receptors come from a woman aged 40 to 50 in good health and CMV-seropositive.

This clone showed up just a few times. The chain links TRBV19 to TRBJ1-2; 9 bases agree with TRBD1. The CDR3 is 17 amino acids. Germline CDR1 reads LNHDA; CDR2 reads SQIVND (reference sequence). V shed 2 bases and J 3 bases; nucleotides not matched to a gene: 10. CDR3 loop: CASSIQGTGGPDYGYTF. CDR3 sequence (DNA): TGTGCCAGTAGTATACAGGGAACAGGGGGCCCGGACTATGGCTACACCTTC.

The V gene is TRBV4-1, the J gene TRBJ2-6; a possible D gene is TRBD2 (6 bases). This CDR3 has 15 amino acids. V was pared by 3 bases and J by 4 bases, with 10 bases between. Germline V CDR1 and CDR2: MGHRA, YSYEKL. CDR3 sequence reads: CASSHAGRGANVLTF. The DNA of the CDR3 is TGCGCCAGCAGCCATGCAGGGAGGGGGGCCAACGTCCTGACTTTC.

This clone was found a few times. The CDR3 region is CAIVDRGRGVGYGYTF. DNA of the CDR3: TGTGCCATAGTGGACAGGGGGCGCGGGGTAGGGTATGGCTACACCTTC. V is TRBV2 and J is TRBJ1-2; 11 nucleotides agree with TRBD1. The V gene's germline CDR1 is SNHLY and CDR2 FYNNEI. V lost 10 bases, J lost 5 bases, and 15 bases stayed unmatched. The CDR3 runs 16 residues.

This clone was counted only a few times. V gene TRBV5-1 combines with J gene TRBJ1-4, with unresolved D. This CDR3 region has 16 residues. Trimming stripped 0 bases from V and 9 bases from J, with 18 bases between. From germline, CDR1 is SGHRS and CDR2 YFSETQ. CDR3 sequence (DNA): TGCGCCAGCAGCTTGGATGGGTCGGGTGAATCCAAAAAACTGTTTTTT. Its translation: CASSLDGSGESKKLFF.

The V call is TRBV5-4, the J call TRBJ2-7; D is possibly TRBD1 (5 bases). Between the trimmed V and J ends, which lost 3 bases and 6 bases, there was a span of 16 bases. CDR1 and CDR2 (germline): SGHNT, YYREEE (reference sequence). This CDR3 has 14 amino acids. The CDR3 nucleotides are TGTGCCAGCAGCTCCCACCAGGGAAGTCGCGAGCAGTACTTC. This sequence encodes CASSSHQGSREQYF.

In its sample, this clone was seen a few times. V usage is TRBV4-2 and J usage is TRBJ2-1; 9 positions match TRBD1. The CDR3 runs 17 residues. CDR1 and CDR2 (germline): LGHNA, YNFKEQ. The ends lost 3 bases at V and 6 bases at J; junction bases unmatched: 12. The CDR3 DNA sequence: TGTGCCAGCAGCCAGGCACCGGGACAGGGTCCCCCCAATGAGCAGTTCTTC. The encoded protein is CASSQAPGQGPPNEQFF.

This clone showed up just a few times. The chain links TRBV5-4 to TRBJ2-7; 11 nucleotides match TRBD2. The germline V gene encodes CDR1 SGHNT and CDR2 YYREEE (reference sequence). The ends lost 0 bases at V and 3 bases at J; junction bases unmatched: 2. The CDR3 contains 15 residues. The CDR3 loop reads CASSLGSGGVYEQYF. The CDR3, as DNA: TGTGCCAGCAGCTTGGGTAGCGGGGGGGTCTACGAGCAGTACTTC. The entire variable domain, with the rest obtained from reference TRBV5-4 and TRBJ2-7, is as follows: ETGVTQSPTHLIKTRGQQVTLRCSSQSGHNTVSWYQQALGQGPQFIFQYYREEENGRGNFPPRFSGLQFPNYSSELNVNALELDDSALYLCASSLGSGGVYEQYFGPGTRLTVT.

The genes are TRBV9 and TRBJ2-7; TRBD1 aligns across 9 bases. This CDR3 is 14 amino acids long. From germline, CDR1 is SGDLS and CDR2 YYNGEE. V was clipped by 3 bases and J by 2 bases; unmatched bases: 3. Here the CDR3 reads CASSGGQGTYEQYF. CDR3 nucleotides: TGTGCCAGCAGCGGGGGACAGGGAACCTACGAGCAGTACTTC.

This clone was counted between two and nine times. This chain connects TRBV2 to TRBJ2-7; 12 nucleotides line up with TRBD2. CDR3 size: 16 residues. Germline V gene sequence: CDR1 SNHLY, CDR2 FYNNEI. The junction had 13 bases not matched to a gene; V was cut back by 6 bases and J by 7 bases. The CDR3 loop reads CASRTGASGGAGEQYF. The CDR3 coding sequence is TGTGCCAGCAGGACTGGGGCTAGCGGGGGGGCCGGTGAGCAGTACTTC.

The chain combines TRBV5-1 with TRBJ1-5, with D possibly matching TRBD1 (6 bases). The V end was cut by 4 bases, the J end by 5 bases, with 16 bases between. Germline CDR1 and CDR2: SGHRS and YFSETQ. The CDR3 has 15 residues. CDR3 loop: CASSHGTGQDQPQHF. For the CDR3, the DNA is TGCGCCAGCAGCCACGGGACGGGACAAGATCAGCCCCAGCATTTT.

This clone was seen a few times. The rearrangement links TRBV20-1 to TRBJ2-1; D is unresolved. This CDR3 spans 11 amino acids. Looked up from germline, CDR1 is DFQATT and CDR2 is SNEGSKA (reference sequence). The V end lost 3 bases, the J end lost 4 bases, and 4 bases lay between the germline ends. The CDR3 DNA sequence: TGCAGTGCTAGCCCTTACAATGAGCAGTTCTTC. Protein sequence: CSASPYNEQFF.

The genes are TRBV18 and TRBJ1-2; D may be TRBD1 (6 bases). The CDR3 is 15 amino acids. V dropped 0 bases and J dropped 1 base, with 9 bases sitting between them. Germline CDR1 reads KGHSH; CDR2 reads LQKENI. In DNA form, the CDR3 reads TGTGCCAGCTCACCACCGACAGGCGTTAACTATGGCTACACCTTC. This translates into CASSPPTGVNYGYTF.

CDR3 residues: CASSRDRGNTGELFF. In DNA form, the CDR3 reads TGTGCCAGCAGTAGGGACAGGGGGAACACCGGGGAGCTGTTTTTT. The chain uses TRBV2 and TRBJ2-2, with 10 bases aligning to TRBD1. J gave up 1 base and V 5 bases, and 1 base lay outside the gene matches. CDR1 SNHLY and CDR2 FYNNEI come from the germline V gene. This CDR3 contains 15 residues.

The V gene is TRBV5-4, the J gene TRBJ2-3; tentative D call: TRBD2 (6 bases). Looked up from germline, CDR1 is SGHNT and CDR2 is YYREEE (reference sequence). V dropped 2 bases and J dropped 1 base, with 11 bases sitting between them. The CDR3 sequence is 15 residues long. CDR3 region: CASSLGGYRTDTQYF. The CDR3 coding sequence is TGTGCCAGCAGCTTAGGAGGGTATCGCACAGATACGCAGTATTTT.

This clone showed up just a few times. This chain connects TRBV7-6 to TRBJ2-7; TRBD1 agrees at 7 bases. Germline CDR1 and CDR2: SGHVS and FNYEAQ. The junction had 17 bases not matched to a gene; V was cut back by 5 bases and J by 7 bases. This CDR3 is built from 16 residues. The CDR3 nucleotides are TGTGCCAGCAGCCTCCGGAGAGCACAGGGGACGGGGGAGCAGTACTTC. Its protein is CASSLRRAQGTGEQYF.

The rearrangement links TRBV6-1 to TRBJ1-1; 7 nucleotides agree with TRBD1. The trim removed 4 bases at V and 1 base at J, leaving 9 bases unmatched. This CDR3 is built from 16 residues. Germline CDR1 MNHNS, CDR2 SASEGT. CDR3: CASSARGLFRNTEAFF. As DNA, the CDR3 is TGTGCCAGCAGTGCGAGGGGGCTATTTAGGAACACTGAAGCTTTCTTT.

The V call is TRBV14, the J call TRBJ1-3; no clear D gene. V was clipped by 1 base and J by 4 bases, with 14 bases between them. The CDR3 is made up of 16 amino acids. Germline V gene lookup returns CDR1 SGHDN and CDR2 FVKESK. The CDR3 sequence: CASSQAGWSRGNTIYF. In nucleotides, the CDR3 is TGTGCCAGCAGCCAAGCCGGATGGAGTCGAGGAAACACCATATATTTT.

A few counts support this clone. This sequence joins TRBV7-9 and TRBJ2-7, with 9 bases lining up with TRBD1. Germline assignment: CDR1 SEHNR and CDR2 FQNEAQ (reference sequence). This CDR3 is 15 amino acids long. The V segment lost 4 bases and the J segment 0 bases; nucleotides outside the gene matches: 4. This chain's CDR3 is CASSSGQGRSYEQYF. The CDR3, as DNA: TGTGCCAGCAGCTCGGGACAGGGCCGCTCCTACGAGCAGTACTTC.

A few counts support this clone. The chain carries TRBV10-3 and TRBJ1-1, with 9 bases aligning to TRBD1. This CDR3 has 15 amino acids. The V gene end was trimmed by 7 bases and the J gene end by 3 bases; junction bases not matched to a gene: 9. The germline V gene encodes CDR1 ENHRY and CDR2 SYGVKD. CDR3 protein: CAITPGQGRDTEAFF. CDR3 sequence (DNA): TGTGCCATCACCCCGGGACAGGGTAGGGACACTGAAGCTTTCTTT.

This chain connects TRBV19 to TRBJ2-1; the D gene is possibly TRBD1 (6 bases). The CDR3 totals 13 residues. Trimming took off 7 bases at V and 11 bases at J, with 18 bases between the two ends. Per germline, CDR1 LNHDA and CDR2 SQIVND (reference sequence). CDR3 bases: TGTGCCAGTAATGGGGGCAAGGGAGAGAAGCAGTTCTTC. As protein: CASNGGKGEKQFF.

This clone was counted only a few times. The chain links TRBV10-3 to TRBJ2-1; 7 positions agree with TRBD1. The germline gives CDR1 ENHRY, CDR2 SYGVKD. CDR3 length: 14 amino acids. The junction had 4 bases not matched to a gene; V was cut back by 3 bases and J by 5 bases. The CDR3 reads CAISDRGSHNEQFF. CDR3 sequence (DNA): TGTGCCATCAGTGACAGGGGGAGCCACAATGAGCAGTTCTTC.

In this sample, this clone turned up a few times. The chain recombines TRBV5-1 with TRBJ1-1; tentatively, D is TRBD1 (6 bases). V was pared by 7 bases and J by 1 base, with 17 bases between. The CDR3 has 15 residues. CDR1 and CDR2 (germline): SGHRS, YFSETQ. CDR3 in amino acids: CASLLRPGQNTEAFF. CDR3 sequence (DNA): TGCGCCAGCCTTCTCCGACCGGGACAGAACACTGAAGCTTTCTTT.